This T cell receptor beta chain comes out of a study of blood T cells in healthy people across ages. Findings of the study overall: Versus aged donors, long-lived donors had higher diversity and more naive CD4+ cells.

Alongside a J-beta primer mix, a sample-barcoded 5' primer served in a second PCR lasting roughly 7 to 12 cycles. TCRdb called the 5' RACE reads again in MiXCR, with one record for every CDR3 protein. The sample records about 830,000 distinct CDR3 sequences, approximately 59% being singletons. This clonotype has just a few counts. Its antigen is unknown. The CDR3 is 14 amino acids. The germline CDR1 and CDR2 sequences are DFQATT and SNEGSKA (reference sequence). Between the trimmed V and J ends, which lost 4 bases and 3 bases, there was a span of 15 bases. Each donor's blood draw was 8.5 to 10 milliliters of peripheral blood. Per sample, a minimum of 6 million PBMCs were isolated. Each sample provided at least 6 micrograms of extracted total RNA.

This sequence joins TRBV20-1 and TRBJ2-5; either TRBD1 or TRBD2 may fit D (5 bases each). The sample consisted of blood. This receptor was taken from a man aged 25-45 years in good health. CDR3 amino acids: CSATYGTVKETQYF. CDR3 bases: TGCAGTGCTACATACGGGACGGTCAAAGAGACCCAGTACTTC.